This T cell receptor (beta chain) is from a study of cytomegalovirus exposure and HLA in healthy donors. At the level of the study: Among about 179 million T cells, an earlier analysis found roughly 100 million unique TCR beta sequences. Study-wide findings and caveats: CMV serostatus stood as the only immune exposure information on hand. Reports showed the classifier diagnosing cytomegalovirus status with high specificity and sensitivity.

The V and J ends lost 7 bases and 3 bases respectively, with 15 bases between them. This CDR3 spans 14 amino acids. Germline V gives CDR1 SEHNR, CDR2 FQNEAQ (reference sequence). In the case of this clone: Its antigen is undetermined.

Primers included in the PCR were 60 Vbeta and 13 Jbeta primers. Study processing details: Later work found about 80 million unique TCR beta chains, with about 10 million shared. The table came from immunoSEQ multiplex PCR; TCRdb's copy has only in-frame clones and leaves some out. V, J and clone size were drawn from that table, and D and trimming were deduced from the DNA. The sample consists of 150,000 or so clones, over 60% of them appearing once. The sequence came from a middle-aged man in good health and CMV-seropositive. Input material: PBMCs. This chain links TRBV7-9 with TRBJ1-1; TRBD1 might be the D (5 bases). CDR3 sequence: CASTQGLRDTEAFF. In nucleotides, the CDR3 is TGTGCCAGCACCCAGGGCCTAAGAGACACTGAAGCTTTCTTT.